Listed below are T cell receptor beta chains from one sample, sequenced in a study of T cell repertoires in cytomegalovirus infection. No cognate antigen is known for these TCRs. TCRdb passed the reads through MiXCR, listing each CDR3 protein once. The sample records about 830,000 distinct CDR3 sequences, about 31% being singletons. The specimen was cultured CD8+ T cells from PBMCs, collected from culture after CMV antigen stimulation. The receptors derive from a human donor in good health (CMV status not recorded). Some clones in this sample may be carry-over from other donors' samples. The CDR3 runs from the conserved cysteine through the conserved F or W. D genes are given only for firm matches. Where a row states a size, it is once, few, many or the class of an expanded clone; other rows omit it.

J: TRBJ1-1; V: TRBV20-1; D: NA; size: NA; DNA: TGCAGTGCTAGTCCCGACACGAACACTGAAGCTTTCTTT; CDR3: CSASPDTNTEAFF
J: TRBJ2-3; V: TRBV6-2/TRBV6-3; D: NA; size: NA; DNA: TGTGCCAGCAGACCCCCTCCCTCCGGGTATAGGACAGATACGCAGTATTTT; CDR3: CASRPPPSGYRTDTQYF
J: TRBJ1-1; V: TRBV19; D: NA; size: NA; DNA: TGTGCCAGTAGTTCTCCGGGACGGTCGAACACTGAAGCTTTCTTT; CDR3: CASSSPGRSNTEAFF
J: TRBJ2-7; V: TRBV20-1; D: NA; size: few; DNA: TGCAGTGCTAGACCTCCTCCGGATTTGGAGCAGTACTTC; CDR3: CSARPPPDLEQYF
J: TRBJ2-1; V: TRBV20-1; D: NA; size: NA; DNA: TGCAGTGCTAGGGGCAGGGGCGAGGTTTATATCTACAATGAGCAGTTCTTC; CDR3: CSARGRGEVYIYNEQFF
J: TRBJ1-2; V: TRBV9; D: TRBD1; size: NA; DNA: TGTACCAGCAGCGTCGGACAGGGGGAACCCTTCTATGGCTACACCTTC; CDR3: CTSSVGQGEPFYGYTF
J: TRBJ2-1; V: TRBV6-5; D: TRBD1; size: few; DNA: TGTGCCAGCAGTATGACAGGGGATGAGCAGTTCTTC; CDR3: CASSMTGDEQFF
J: TRBJ1-2; V: TRBV12-3/TRBV12-4; D: TRBD1; size: NA; DNA: TGTGCCAGCAGCCGAGGGACAGACCACACCTTC; CDR3: CASSRGTDHTF
J: TRBJ2-4; V: TRBV5-4; D: NA; size: few; DNA: TGTGCCAGCTCAGATGCAGATGCTCTAGCCAAAAACATTCAGTACTTC; CDR3: CASSDADALAKNIQYF
J: TRBJ1-4; V: TRBV5-5; D: NA; size: few; DNA: TGTGCCAGCAGCCCTCCCGGGAAAGGGTACAATGAAAAACTGTTTTTT; CDR3: CASSPPGKGYNEKLFF
J: TRBJ2-1; V: TRBV5-1; D: TRBD1; size: few; DNA: TGCGCCAGCAGAGCCCGGGACAGGGGGCTTGATGAGCAGTTCTTC; CDR3: CASRARDRGLDEQFF
J: TRBJ1-5; V: TRBV6-8; D: TRBD1; size: NA; DNA: TGTGCCAGCACTCCGGAGGGGACAGATCACCGTCAGCCCCAGCATTTT; CDR3: CASTPEGTDHRQPQHF
J: TRBJ2-3; V: TRBV7-8; D: TRBD2; size: many; DNA: TGTGCCAGCAGCTTAGATTTTAGCGGGACTAGCGGAGATACGCAGTATTTT; CDR3: CASSLDFSGTSGDTQYF
J: TRBJ2-2; V: TRBV27; D: NA; size: NA; DNA: TGTGCCAGCAGTTTACTTTGGCAGCCGGACACCGGGGAGCTGTTTTTT; CDR3: CASSLLWQPDTGELFF
J: TRBJ1-5; V: TRBV20-1; D: TRBD1; size: few; DNA: TGCAGTGCTAGGGTTCAGGGGGCGCTGGGACAGCCCCAGCATTTT; CDR3: CSARVQGALGQPQHF